The sequence of this T cell receptor (beta chain) was determined in a study of vaccination and CD4 T cells after COVID-19. Study findings and constraints: Analysis covered relatively few convalescent patients and lacked any early post-infection timepoints. A median approximately 83% of convalescent patients' SARS-CoV-2-reactive clones emerged only after vaccination.

In regard to this clonotype: Its target is not known.

The treatment denotes: roughly ten-day PBMC culture with coronavirus spike peptide pools or control peptides (ViraFEST assay). This CDR3 has 14 amino acids. Germline V lookup: CDR1 WNHNN, CDR2 SYGVQD (reference sequence). With V trimmed by 8 bases and J by 3 bases, 9 bases remained unmatched. Cultured CD4+ T-cell DNA underwent Oncomine TCR Beta short-read sequencing. One entry per CDR3 protein results from TCRdb running MiXCR on the PCR reads. The sample carries roughly 20,000 distinct CDR3 sequences, 45% to 50% recorded once. This clonotype originated in a human donor with COVID-19. This chain uses TRBV10-1 with TRBJ2-5; 7 bases are shared with TRBD2. Sequencing used cultured CD4+ T cells from blood. CDR3 bases: TGCGCCAGCCGGCGAGGGACTACGAAAGAGACCCAGTACTTC. This encodes CASRRGTTKETQYF.